A selection of T cell receptor beta chains follows, all from one sample in a study of PD-1 blockade in classical Hodgkin lymphoma. Method: immunoSEQ multiplex PCR; TCRdb's copy keeps in-frame clones and lacks some. Seen here are 6,000 to 9,500 clones, approximately 80% observed once, and the top ten hold 30% to 45%. The sequencing here drew on CD8+ T cells from blood, taken before the fourth cycle of nivolumab. These receptors all come from a human donor with classical Hodgkin lymphoma. Each CDR3 is given with its conserved first and last residue. D genes are given only for firm matches.

j_call	cdr3_length	d_call	v_call	cdr3_aa
TRBJ2-2	15	TRBD1	TRBV7-6	CASSSTYRGPGELFF
TRBJ2-1	13	NA	TRBV7-6	CASSLRGYNEQFF
TRBJ2-7	15	NA	TRBV5-1	CASSSNRESSYEQYF
TRBJ2-5	16	NA	TRBV5-5	CASSFGGLGLSETQYF
TRBJ1-4	16	TRBD1	TRBV4-2	CASSQDRTGGREKLFF
TRBJ1-5	17	NA	TRBV4-1	CASSQEETQYSNQPQHF
TRBJ2-7	12	NA	TRBV5-6	CASSLVGVRQYF
TRBJ1-1	15	NA	TRBV19	CASSIAPTSGTEAFF
TRBJ1-1	13	NA	TRBV5-4	CASSADTNTEAFF
TRBJ2-7	16	TRBD1	TRBV6-5	CASSYDWTGSGYEQYF
TRBJ2-1	15	TRBD2	TRBV6-6	CASSLTSGIYNEQFF
TRBJ2-7	14	NA	TRBV19	CASSIGQVPGEQYF